This T cell receptor (beta chain) was documented in a study of T-cell reconstitution after alpha-beta-depleted transplantation in children. This CDR3 comprises 11 residues. Germline V CDR1 and CDR2: SNHLY, FYNNEI. With 6 bases removed from V and 9 bases from J, the gap between germline ends came to 12 bases. As it was prepared, the TCRbeta library received unique molecular identifiers. TCRdb analysed the PCR reads with MiXCR anew, one entry per CDR3 protein. The sample has hundreds of thousands of distinct CDR3 sequences, 15% to 20% seen once. This clonotype was counted between two and nine times. The receptor comes from a boy less than two years old who had a stem cell transplant for Wiskott-Aldrich syndrome, so the T cells may come from the graft donor. Here the sequenced sample was PBMCs, mostly from graft donor cells, taken 360 days after TCRalphabeta/CD19-depleted stem cell transplant. The chain combines TRBV2 with TRBJ2-7; D tentatively fits TRBD1 or TRBD2 (5 bases each). The DNA for the CDR3 is TGTGCCAGCAGCTATCGAGGGGCGCAGTACTTC. This codes for CASSYRGAQYF.